The present T cell receptor beta chain was sequenced within a study of T cell repertoires in cytomegalovirus infection. At the level of the study: Carrying CMV and the relevant HLA type showed in public TCR beta signatures.

TCRdb re-analysed the reads in MiXCR, keeping a single row per CDR3 protein. This table holds a few hundred thousand distinct CDR3 sequences, over 20% found once. J was trimmed by 4 bases and V by 4 bases; bases with no gene match: 7. The CDR3 sequence is 15 residues long. Germline V gene lookup returns CDR1 SNHLY and CDR2 FYNNEI. Concerning this clonotype: The target antigen is unknown.

General observations from the study: The study found HLA-C-restricted CMV-specific TCR beta clonotypes dominating the ex vivo response. CMV carriers with the relevant HLA were identified by cumulative public TCR beta family frequency.

This chain joins TRBV2 and TRBJ2-1; 7 nucleotides line up with TRBD1. This TCR derives from a human donor in good health (CMV status not recorded). Some clones in this sample may be carry-over from other donors' samples. The sample was CD8+ T cells from PBMCs. CDR3 in DNA: TGTGCCAGCAGTGTACAGGGGCCAGATTACAATGAGCAGTTCTTC. Translation: CASSVQGPDYNEQFF.